These T cell receptor beta chains were read from a single sample in a study of blood T cell repertoires in COVID-19. TCRdb keeps only in-frame clones here, not all; method: immunoSEQ multiplex PCR. Of roughly 100,000 clones listed, around nine tenths were seen once; the top ten hold over 1.5%. Source material: peripheral blood. The receptor source for this set is a man at least 80 years old with acute or convalescent COVID-19. Each CDR3 is given without its conserved first and last residue.

j_gene,v_gene,CDR3aa
TRBJ2-3,TRBV11-2,ASGRGTDTQY
TRBJ1-3,TRBV9,ASSVQGSSGNTIY
TRBJ2-2,TRBV11-2,ASSLGGGGGELF
TRBJ2-1,TRBV27,ASSLFSGLNPNEQF
TRBJ1-3,TRBV11-1,ASSLDSSSGNTIY
TRBJ2-1,TRBV3-1/TRBV3-2,ASSQYPGLEAEQF
TRBJ1-2,TRBV5-1,ASSFGRIIGRVSYGYT
TRBJ1-4,TRBV15,ATSSSPGENEKLF
TRBJ2-5,TRBV29-1,SVDSGGETQY
TRBJ2-3,TRBV11-2,ASSLAGTSTDTQY
TRBJ1-1,TRBV12-3/TRBV12-4,ASSIQKRGRAF